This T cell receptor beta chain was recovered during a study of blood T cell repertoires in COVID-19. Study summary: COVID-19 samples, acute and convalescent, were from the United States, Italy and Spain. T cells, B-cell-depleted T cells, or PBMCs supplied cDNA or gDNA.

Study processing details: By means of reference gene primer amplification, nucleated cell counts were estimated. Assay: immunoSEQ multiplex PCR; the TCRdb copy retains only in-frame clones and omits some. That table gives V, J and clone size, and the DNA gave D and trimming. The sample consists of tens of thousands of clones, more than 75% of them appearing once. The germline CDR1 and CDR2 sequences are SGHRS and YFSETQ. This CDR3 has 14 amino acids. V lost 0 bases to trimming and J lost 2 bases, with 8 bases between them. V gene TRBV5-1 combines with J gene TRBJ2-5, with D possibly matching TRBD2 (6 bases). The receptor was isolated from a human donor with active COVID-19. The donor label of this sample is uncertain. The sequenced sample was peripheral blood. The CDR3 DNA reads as TGCGCCAGCAGCTTGGGGACTACACAAGAGACCCAGTACTTC. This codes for CASSLGTTQETQYF.